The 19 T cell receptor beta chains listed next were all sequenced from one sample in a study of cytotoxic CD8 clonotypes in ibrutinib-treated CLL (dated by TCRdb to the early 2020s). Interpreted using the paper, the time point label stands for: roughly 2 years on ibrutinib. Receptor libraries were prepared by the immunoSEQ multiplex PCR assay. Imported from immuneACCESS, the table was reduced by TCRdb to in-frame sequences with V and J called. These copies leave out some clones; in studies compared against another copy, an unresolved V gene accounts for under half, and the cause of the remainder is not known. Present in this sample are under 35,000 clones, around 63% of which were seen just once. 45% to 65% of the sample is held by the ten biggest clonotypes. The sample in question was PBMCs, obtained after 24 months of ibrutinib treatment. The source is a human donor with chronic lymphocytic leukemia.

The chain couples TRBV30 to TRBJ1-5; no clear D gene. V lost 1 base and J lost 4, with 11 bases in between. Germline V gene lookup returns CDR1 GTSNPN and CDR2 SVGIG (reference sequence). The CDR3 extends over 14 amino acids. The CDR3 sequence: CAWSASWENQPQHF. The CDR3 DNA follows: TGTGCCTGGAGTGCCTCATGGGAGAATCAGCCCCAGCATTTT.

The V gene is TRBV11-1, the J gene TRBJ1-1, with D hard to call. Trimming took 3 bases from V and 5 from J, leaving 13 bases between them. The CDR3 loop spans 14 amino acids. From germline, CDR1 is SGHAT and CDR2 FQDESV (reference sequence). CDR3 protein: CASSFAGLGTEAFF. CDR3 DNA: TGTGCCAGCAGCTTCGCGGGCCTCGGGACTGAAGCTTTCTTT.

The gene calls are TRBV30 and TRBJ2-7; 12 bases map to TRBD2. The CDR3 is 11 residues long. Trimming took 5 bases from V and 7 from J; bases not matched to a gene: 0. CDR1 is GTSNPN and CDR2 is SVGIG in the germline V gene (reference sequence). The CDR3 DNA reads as TGTGCCTGGGGACTAGCGGGGGAGCAGTACTTC. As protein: CAWGLAGEQYF.

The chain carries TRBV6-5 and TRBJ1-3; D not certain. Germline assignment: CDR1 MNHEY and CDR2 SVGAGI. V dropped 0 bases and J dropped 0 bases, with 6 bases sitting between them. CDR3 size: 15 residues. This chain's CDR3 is CASSYSLVSGNTIYF. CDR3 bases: TGTGCCAGCAGTTACTCATTGGTCTCTGGAAACACCATATATTTT.

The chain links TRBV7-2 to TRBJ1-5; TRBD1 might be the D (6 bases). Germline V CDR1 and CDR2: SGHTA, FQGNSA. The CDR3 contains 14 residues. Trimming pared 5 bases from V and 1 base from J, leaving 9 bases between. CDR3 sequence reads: CASSQGTSNQPQHF. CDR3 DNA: TGTGCCAGCAGCCAGGGGACAAGCAATCAGCCCCAGCATTTT.

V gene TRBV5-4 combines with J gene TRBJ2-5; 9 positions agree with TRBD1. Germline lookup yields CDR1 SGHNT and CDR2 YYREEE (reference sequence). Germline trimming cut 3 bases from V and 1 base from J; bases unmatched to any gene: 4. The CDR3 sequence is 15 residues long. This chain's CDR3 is CASSWRQGGQETQYF. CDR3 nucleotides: TGTGCCAGCAGCTGGCGACAGGGGGGCCAAGAGACCCAGTACTTC. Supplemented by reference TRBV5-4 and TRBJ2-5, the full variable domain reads ETGVTQSPTHLIKTRGQQVTLRCSSQSGHNTVSWYQQALGQGPQFIFQYYREEENGRGNFPPRFSGLQFPNYSSELNVNALELDDSALYLCASSWRQGGQETQYFGPGTRLLVL.

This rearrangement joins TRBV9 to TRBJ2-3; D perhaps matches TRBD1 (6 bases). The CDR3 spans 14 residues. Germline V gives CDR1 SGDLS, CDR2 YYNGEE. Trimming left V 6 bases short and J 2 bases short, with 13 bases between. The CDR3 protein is CASTQGSSTDTQYF. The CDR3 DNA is TGTGCCAGCACCCAGGGGTCCTCCACAGATACGCAGTATTTT.

The CDR3: CASSPAFQKNTEAFF. The CDR3 DNA is TGTGCCAGCAGCCCGGCGTTTCAGAAAAACACTGAAGCTTTCTTT. The chain couples TRBV5-4 to TRBJ1-1, with D hard to call. V was trimmed by 4 bases and J by 2 bases, leaving 15 bases between them. CDR3 length equals 15 residues. In germline, CDR1 is SGHNT, CDR2 YYREEE (reference sequence).

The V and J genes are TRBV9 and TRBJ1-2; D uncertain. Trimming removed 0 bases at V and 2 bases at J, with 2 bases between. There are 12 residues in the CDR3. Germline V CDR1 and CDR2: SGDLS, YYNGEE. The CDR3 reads CASSVDNYGYTF. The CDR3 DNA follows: TGTGCCAGCAGCGTAGACAACTATGGCTACACCTTC.

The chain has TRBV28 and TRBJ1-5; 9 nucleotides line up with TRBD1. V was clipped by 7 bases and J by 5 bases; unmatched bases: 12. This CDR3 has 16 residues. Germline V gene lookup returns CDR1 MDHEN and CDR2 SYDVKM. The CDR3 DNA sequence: TGTGCCAGCAACCAAGTGGGACAGGGAGGGCATCAGCCCCAGCATTTT. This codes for CASNQVGQGGHQPQHF.

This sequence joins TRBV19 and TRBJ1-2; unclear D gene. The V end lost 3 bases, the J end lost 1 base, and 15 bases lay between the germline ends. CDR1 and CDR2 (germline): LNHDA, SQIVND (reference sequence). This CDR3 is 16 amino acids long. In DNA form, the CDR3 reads TGTGCCAGTAGTATGATTTCCGGGGAGAGTAACTATGGCTACACCTTC. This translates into CASSMISGESNYGYTF.

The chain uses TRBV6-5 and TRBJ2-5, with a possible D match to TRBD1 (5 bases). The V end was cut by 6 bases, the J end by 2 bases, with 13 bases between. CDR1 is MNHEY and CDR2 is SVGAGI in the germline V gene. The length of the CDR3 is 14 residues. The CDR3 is CASRKNQGQETQYF. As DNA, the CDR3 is TGTGCCAGCAGAAAAAACCAGGGTCAAGAGACCCAGTACTTC.

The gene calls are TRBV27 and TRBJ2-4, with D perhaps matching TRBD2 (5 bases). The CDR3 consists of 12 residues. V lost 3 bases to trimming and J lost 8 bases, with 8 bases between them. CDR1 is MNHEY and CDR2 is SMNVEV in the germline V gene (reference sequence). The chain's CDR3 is CASSFLAHIQYF. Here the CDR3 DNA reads TGTGCCAGCAGTTTCCTAGCTCACATTCAGTACTTC.

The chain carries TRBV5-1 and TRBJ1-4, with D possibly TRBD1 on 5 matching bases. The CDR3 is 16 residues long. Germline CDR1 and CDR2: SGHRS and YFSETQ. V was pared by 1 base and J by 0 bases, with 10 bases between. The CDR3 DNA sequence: TGCGCCAGCAGCTTGCAGGGACTCGCAACTAATGAAAAACTGTTTTTT. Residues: CASSLQGLATNEKLFF.

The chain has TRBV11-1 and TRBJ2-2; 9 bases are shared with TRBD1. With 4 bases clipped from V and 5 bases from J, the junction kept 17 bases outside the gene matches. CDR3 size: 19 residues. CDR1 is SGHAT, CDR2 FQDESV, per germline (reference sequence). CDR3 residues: CASSSGPGTGISRTGELFF. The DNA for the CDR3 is TGTGCCAGCAGCTCCGGCCCCGGGACAGGGATAAGCAGGACCGGGGAGCTGTTTTTT.

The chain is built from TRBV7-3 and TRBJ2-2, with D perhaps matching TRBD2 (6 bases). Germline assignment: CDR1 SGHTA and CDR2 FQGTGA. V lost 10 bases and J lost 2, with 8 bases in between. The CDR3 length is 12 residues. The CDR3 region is CAIGGNTGELFF. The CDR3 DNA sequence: TGTGCCATCGGGGGTAACACCGGGGAGCTGTTTTTT.

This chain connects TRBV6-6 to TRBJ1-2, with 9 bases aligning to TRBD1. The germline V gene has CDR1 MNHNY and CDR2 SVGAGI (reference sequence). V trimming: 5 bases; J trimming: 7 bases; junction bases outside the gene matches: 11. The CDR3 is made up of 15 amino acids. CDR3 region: CASSHTQGAAGGYTF. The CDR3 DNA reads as TGTGCCAGCAGTCACACACAGGGGGCTGCCGGTGGCTACACCTTC.

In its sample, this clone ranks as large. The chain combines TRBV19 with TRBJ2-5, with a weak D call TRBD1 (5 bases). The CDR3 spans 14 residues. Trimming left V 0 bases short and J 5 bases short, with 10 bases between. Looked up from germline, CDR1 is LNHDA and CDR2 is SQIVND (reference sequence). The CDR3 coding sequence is TGTGCCAGTAGTATAGAGGCAGGGTGGGAGACCCAGTACTTC. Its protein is CASSIEAGWETQYF.

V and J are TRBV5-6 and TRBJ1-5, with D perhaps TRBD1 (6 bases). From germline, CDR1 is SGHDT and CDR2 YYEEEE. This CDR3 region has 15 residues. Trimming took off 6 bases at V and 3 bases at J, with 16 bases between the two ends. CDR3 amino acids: CASTEGGRFNQPQHF. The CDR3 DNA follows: TGTGCCAGCACCGAGGGGGGGCGTTTCAATCAGCCCCAGCATTTT. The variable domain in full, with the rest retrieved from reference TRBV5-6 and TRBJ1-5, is DAGVTQSPTHLIKTRGQQVTLRCSPKSGHDTVSWYQQALGQGPQFIFQYYEEEERQRGNFPDRFSGHQFPNYSSELNVNALLLGDSALYLCASTEGGRFNQPQHFGDGTRLSIL.